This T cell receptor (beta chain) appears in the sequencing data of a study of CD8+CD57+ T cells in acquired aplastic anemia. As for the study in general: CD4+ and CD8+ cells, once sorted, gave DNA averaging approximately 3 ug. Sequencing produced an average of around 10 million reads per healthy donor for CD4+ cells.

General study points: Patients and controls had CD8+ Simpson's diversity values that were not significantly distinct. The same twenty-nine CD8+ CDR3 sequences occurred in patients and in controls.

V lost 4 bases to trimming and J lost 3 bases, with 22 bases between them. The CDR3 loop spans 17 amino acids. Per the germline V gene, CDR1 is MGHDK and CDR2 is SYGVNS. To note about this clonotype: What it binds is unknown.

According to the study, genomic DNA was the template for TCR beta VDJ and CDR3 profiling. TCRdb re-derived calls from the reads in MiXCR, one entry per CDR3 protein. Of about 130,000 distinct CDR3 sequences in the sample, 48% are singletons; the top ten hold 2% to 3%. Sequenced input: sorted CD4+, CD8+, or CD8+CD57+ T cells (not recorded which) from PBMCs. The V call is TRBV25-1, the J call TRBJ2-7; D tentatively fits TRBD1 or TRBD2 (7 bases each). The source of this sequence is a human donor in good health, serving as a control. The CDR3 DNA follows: TGTGCCAGCAGTGGGGGGGGCAGGGGGTGGGGAGGCTACGAGCAGTACTTC. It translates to CASSGGGRGWGGYEQYF.